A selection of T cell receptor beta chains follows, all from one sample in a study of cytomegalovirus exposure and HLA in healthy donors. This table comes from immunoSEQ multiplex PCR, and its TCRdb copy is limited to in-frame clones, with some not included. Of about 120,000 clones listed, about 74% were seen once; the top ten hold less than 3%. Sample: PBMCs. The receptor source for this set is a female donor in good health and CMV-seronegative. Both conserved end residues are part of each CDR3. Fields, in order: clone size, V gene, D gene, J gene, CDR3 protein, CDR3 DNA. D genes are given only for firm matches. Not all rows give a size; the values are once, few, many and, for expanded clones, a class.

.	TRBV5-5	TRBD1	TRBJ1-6	CASSLYDRDSRDSPLHF	TGTGCCAGCAGCTTGTATGACAGGGATTCGAGGGATTCACCCCTCCACTTT
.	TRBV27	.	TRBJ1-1	CASQRSAGGEAFF	TGTGCCAGCCAACGTTCGGCCGGCGGTGAAGCTTTCTTT
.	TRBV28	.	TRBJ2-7	CASSLLRYEQYF	TGTGCCAGCAGTTTACTGCGCTACGAGCAGTACTTC
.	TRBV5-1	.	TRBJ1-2	CASSASGSPLYGYTF	TGCGCCAGCAGCGCCTCGGGATCCCCTCTATATGGCTACACCTTC
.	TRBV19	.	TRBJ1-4	CASSIGPIATNEKLFF	TGTGCCAGTAGTATAGGGCCCATCGCAACTAATGAAAAACTGTTTTTT
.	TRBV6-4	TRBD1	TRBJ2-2	CATQPGQGGTGELFF	TGTGCCACCCAACCGGGACAGGGCGGCACCGGGGAGCTGTTTTTT
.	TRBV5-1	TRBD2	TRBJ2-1	CASSLAPLPGLAGFDEQFF	TGCGCCAGCAGCTTGGCACCGCTACCGGGACTAGCGGGTTTCGATGAGCAGTTCTTC
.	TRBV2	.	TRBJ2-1	CASQIYNEQFF	TGTGCCAGCCAGATCTACAATGAGCAGTTCTTC
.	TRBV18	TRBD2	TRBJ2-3	CASSHRTWSGGSTDTQYF	TGTGCCAGCTCACACCGAACTTGGAGCGGGGGGAGCACAGATACGCAGTATTTT
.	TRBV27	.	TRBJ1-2	CASKSGTFGYTF	TGTGCCAGCAAAAGCGGGACTTTTGGCTACACCTTC
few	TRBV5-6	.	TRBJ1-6	CASSQGPTNSPLHF	TGTGCCAGCAGCCAGGGGCCTACGAATTCACCCCTCCACTTT
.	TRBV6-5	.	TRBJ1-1	CASSSGALNTEAFF	TGTGCCAGCAGCTCAGGGGCCTTGAACACTGAAGCTTTCTTT
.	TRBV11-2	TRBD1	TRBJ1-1	CASSSLTGDTEAFF	TGTGCCAGCAGCTCACTCACAGGGGACACTGAAGCTTTCTTT
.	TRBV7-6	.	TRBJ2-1	CASSPVGDRNEQFF	TGTGCCAGCAGCCCGGTCGGGGATCGTAATGAGCAGTTCTTC
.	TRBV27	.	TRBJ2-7	CASSTRERQYEQYF	TGTGCCAGCAGTACCCGAGAGAGACAGTACGAGCAGTACTTC
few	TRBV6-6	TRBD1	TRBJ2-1	CASSYSGQGDEQFF	TGTGCCAGCAGTTACTCTGGACAGGGCGATGAGCAGTTCTTC
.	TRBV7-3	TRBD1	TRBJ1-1	CASSPTTGATEAFF	TGTGCCAGCAGCCCCACGACAGGGGCCACTGAAGCTTTCTTT
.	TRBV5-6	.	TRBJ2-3	CASSFGAGTDTQYF	TGTGCCAGCAGCTTCGGCGCGGGCACAGATACGCAGTATTTT
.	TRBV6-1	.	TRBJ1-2	CASSPPGSGGYGYTF	TGTGCCAGCAGCCCTCCTGGGTCCGGGGGCTATGGCTACACCTTC
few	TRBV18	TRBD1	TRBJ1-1	CASSQKQGTSMNTEAFF	TGTGCCAGCTCACAGAAACAGGGGACCTCGATGAACACTGAAGCTTTCTTT
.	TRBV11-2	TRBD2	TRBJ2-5	CASSQTSGGAGGETQYF	TGTGCCAGCAGCCAGACTAGCGGGGGGGCCGGGGGAGAGACCCAGTACTTC
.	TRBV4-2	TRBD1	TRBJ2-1	CASSQELGRGNNEQFF	TGTGCCAGCAGCCAAGAATTGGGCAGGGGGAACAATGAGCAGTTCTTC
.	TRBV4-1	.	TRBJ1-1	CASSQGGGTGYGTEAFF	TGCGCCAGCAGCCAAGGCGGGGGGACTGGATATGGAACTGAAGCTTTCTTT
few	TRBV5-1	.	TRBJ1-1	CASSAQGDGEAFF	TGCGCCAGCAGCGCGCAGGGTGATGGTGAAGCTTTCTTT
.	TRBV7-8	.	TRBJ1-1	CASSLGQGGNTEAFF	TGTGCCAGCAGCTTAGGGCAGGGCGGAAACACTGAAGCTTTCTTT
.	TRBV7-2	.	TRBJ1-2	CASSLVQGEGGYTF	TGTGCCAGCAGCTTAGTTCAGGGTGAAGGCGGCTACACCTTC
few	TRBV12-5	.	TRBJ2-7	CASGEAPRGYEQYF	TGTGCTAGTGGTGAGGCCCCCAGGGGCTACGAGCAGTACTTC
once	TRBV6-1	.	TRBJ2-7	CASNPGGLSSYEQYF	TGTGCCAGCAATCCAGGGGGGTTAAGCTCCTACGAGCAGTACTTC
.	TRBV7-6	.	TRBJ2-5	CASSLVRQGLQETQYF	TGTGCCAGCAGCTTAGTTCGTCAGGGGCTCCAAGAGACCCAGTACTTC
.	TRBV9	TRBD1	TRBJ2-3	CASSVEGTGFTDTQYF	TGTGCCAGCAGCGTAGAGGGGACAGGATTCACAGATACGCAGTATTTT
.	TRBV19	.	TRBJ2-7	CASSPTGSTYEQYF	TGTGCCAGTAGCCCTACAGGGAGTACCTACGAGCAGTACTTC